The following is a T cell receptor beta chain sequence with its context. This sample stems from a study of shared clonotypes between healthy human individuals. Some clones are missing from TCRdb's copy, which holds only in-frame ones; the method was immunoSEQ multiplex PCR. This sample has roughly 660,000 clones, with 90% found just once. The CDR3 totals 13 residues. Trimming pared 4 bases from V and 0 bases from J, leaving 10 bases between. CDR1 is SQVTM, CDR2 ANQGSEA, per germline. Material for sequencing was memory CD8+ T cells from PBMCs. Subset indicated: CD45RO+ cells pooled with CCR7-negative TemRA cells. The chain has TRBV29-1 and TRBJ2-7; D not certain. The origin of this receptor is a man younger than 35 in good health. Some clones in this sample may be carry-over from other donors' samples. Here the CDR3 DNA reads TGCAGCGTTGTGAAGGGCCTCTCCTACGAGCAGTACTTC. Its translation is CSVVKGLSYEQYF.